This T cell receptor (beta chain) was obtained from a study of cytomegalovirus exposure and HLA in healthy donors. As for the donors, each was a healthy bone marrow donor. Study results and limitations: Across donors, most TCRs were seen rarely, yet some public ones were widespread. In a later analysis, a missense DCLRE1C variant was linked to TCR beta V- and J-gene trimming. Compared with the roughly 670-donor mean, an Asian-associated ancestry cluster reportedly had fewer N-insertions, according to a later analysis.

13 Jbeta primers and 60 Vbeta primers were used for the PCR. Sequenced by immunoSEQ multiplex PCR; TCRdb stores in-frame clones only, minus some. The sample records under 200,000 clones, around 82% being singletons. A note on this clone: Its antigen is as yet unknown.

V shed 3 bases, J shed 5 bases, and the junction held 1 base outside the gene matches. Germline V gives CDR1 SNHLY, CDR2 FYNNEI. This CDR3 comprises 13 residues. This receptor was taken from a man aged 35-49 years in good health and CMV-seropositive. V usage is TRBV2 and J usage is TRBJ2-4, with 7 positions matching TRBD2. Sequenced sample: PBMCs. The CDR3: CASSDRGENIQYF. In DNA form, the CDR3 reads TGTGCCAGCAGTGACCGGGGGGAAAACATTCAGTACTTC.